Below, 10 T cell receptor beta chains from the same sample are listed, as sequenced in a study of T cell responses to AZD1222 COVID-19 vaccine. Sequencing used immunoSEQ multiplex PCR; TCRdb keeps in-frame clones, though not all of them. The sample includes around 140,000 clones, around 90% seen only once; the top ten take about 3.5%. This material consisted of peripheral blood, taken on day 0 of AZD1222 vaccination. The receptors shown here come from an adult in good health.

The rearrangement uses TRBV7-9 and TRBJ1-2, with TRBD1 as a possible D gene (6 bases). This CDR3 region has 15 residues. Trimming pared 6 bases from V and 1 base from J, leaving 15 bases between. Germline values: CDR1 SEHNR, CDR2 FQNEAQ (reference sequence). The CDR3 nucleotides are TGTGCCAGCAGAAAAGGGGGGCAACTTAACTATGGCTACACCTTC. Translated, it gives CASRKGGQLNYGYTF.

The CDR3 bases are TGCGCCAGCACACAGCCGGGACAGGGGTCTGGCTACACCTTC. Translated, it gives CASTQPGQGSGYTF. This chain connects TRBV5-1 to TRBJ1-2; 10 bases fit TRBD1. Trimming removed 6 bases from V and 7 bases from J; junction bases left unmatched: 9. The CDR3 extends over 14 amino acids. Germline assignment: CDR1 SGHRS and CDR2 YFSETQ.

V and J are TRBV5-1 and TRBJ2-7; either TRBD1 or TRBD2 may supply D (5 bases each). From germline, CDR1 is SGHRS and CDR2 YFSETQ. The CDR3 totals 14 residues. Trimming stripped 4 bases from V and 1 base from J, with 12 bases between. The CDR3 loop is CASSPGLGSYEQYF. The CDR3, as DNA: TGCGCCAGCAGCCCGGGGCTAGGGTCCTACGAGCAGTACTTC.

V usage is TRBV9 and J usage is TRBJ1-6; 12 positions agree with TRBD1. Germline values: CDR1 SGDLS, CDR2 YYNGEE. This CDR3 spans 13 amino acids. The J segment lost 16 bases and the V segment lost 4 bases, leaving 6 bases of the junction unmatched. The CDR3 protein is CASSTGTGGSLHF. The CDR3 region has the DNA TGTGCCAGCAGCACGGGGACAGGGGGCTCACTCCACTTT.

CDR3 bases: TGTGCCAGCAGTGTACTACCGAGGCCGGGATCCTATGAGCAGTTCTTC. Translated, it gives CASSVLPRPGSYEQFF. The V gene is TRBV2, the J gene TRBJ2-1; maybe TRBD2 (5 bases). This CDR3 has 16 residues. Trimming left V 4 bases short and J 8 bases short, with 21 bases between. Germline V CDR1 and CDR2: SNHLY, FYNNEI.

The J gene is TRBJ2-2, the V gene TRBV5-1; 8 positions match TRBD2. Germline values: CDR1 SGHRS, CDR2 YFSETQ. There are 14 residues in the CDR3. V lost 4 bases to trimming and J lost 6 bases; unmatched junction nucleotides: 5. This chain's CDR3 is CASSTGGPAGELFF. As DNA, the CDR3 is TGCGCCAGCAGCACGGGAGGGCCAGCCGGGGAGCTGTTTTTT.

The J gene is TRBJ1-6, the V gene TRBV14; 8 bases are shared with TRBD1. The germline CDR1 and CDR2 sequences are SGHDN and FVKESK. V lost 5 bases and J lost 10; bases outside the gene matches: 10. CDR3 length: 15 residues. CDR3 sequence reads: CASSARTGGNSPLHF. CDR3 nucleotides: TGTGCCAGCAGCGCGCGAACAGGGGGAAACTCACCCCTCCACTTT.

The chain employs TRBV5-1 and TRBJ2-1, with 11 bases that match TRBD1. Losses at the gene ends were 4 bases for V and 8 bases for J; bases not matched to a gene: 8. The CDR3 loop spans 15 amino acids. Germline CDR1 is SGHRS and CDR2 is YFSETQ. For the CDR3, the DNA is TGCGCCAGCAGCCCGATAGGGACAGGGGGGGATGAGCAGTTCTTC. This encodes CASSPIGTGGDEQFF. The full variable domain, its missing parts supplied by reference TRBV5-1 and TRBJ2-1, is KAGVTQTPRYLIKTRGQQVTLSCSPISGHRSVSWYQQTPGQGLQFLFEYFSETQRNKGNFPGRFSGRQFSNSRSEMNVSTLELGDSALYLCASSPIGTGGDEQFFGPGTRLTVL.

Comments on this clone: This specimen includes other DNA sequences encoding the same CDR3. The chain is built from TRBV18 and TRBJ2-7; D gene ambiguous. Germline CDR1 is KGHSH and CDR2 is LQKENI. CDR3 length: 12 amino acids. The germline V and J ends were trimmed by 6 bases and 0 bases, with 6 bases remaining between them. The chain's CDR3 is CASSPSSYEQYF. Here the CDR3 DNA reads TGTGCCAGCTCCCCTAGCTCCTACGAGCAGTACTTC.

The table lists this clone with a count of one. The gene calls are TRBV5-8 and TRBJ2-7; D unclear. Germline values: CDR1 SGHTS, CDR2 YDEGEE. This CDR3 region has 15 residues. The V gene lost 4 bases and the J gene lost 2 bases, with 16 bases spanning the gap. The CDR3 protein is CASSEPTVLTYEQYF. CDR3 nucleotide sequence: TGTGCCAGCAGCGAACCAACAGTACTCACCTACGAGCAGTACTTC.